This T cell receptor beta chain was observed in a study of blood T cells in healthy people across ages. With regard to this clonotype: Its antigen remains unidentified.

This CDR3 spans 14 amino acids. Trimming removed 0 bases from V and 0 bases from J, with 7 bases in between. CDR1 and CDR2 from the germline V gene are SGHKS and YYEKEE (reference sequence). General study points: TCR beta diversity per million T cells fell roughly linearly with age.

For the second PCR, which ran for roughly 6 to 12 cycles, a sample-barcoded 5' primer and a J-beta primer mix were used. MiXCR, run by TCRdb on the 5' RACE reads, gives a single entry per CDR3 protein. The data show around 1.5 million distinct CDR3 sequences, roughly 32% seen once. The material sequenced was blood. The genes are TRBV5-5 and TRBJ2-7; D gene ambiguous. This TCR was recovered from a woman in her thirties in good health. Here the CDR3 DNA reads TGTGCCAGCAGCTTGGTTACTAACTCCTACGAGCAGTACTTC. Its protein product is CASSLVTNSYEQYF. Based on the CDR3 plus reference TRBV5-5 and TRBJ2-7, the full variable domain is DAGVTQSPTHLIKTRGQQVTLRCSPISGHKSVSWYQQVLGQGPQFIFQYYEKEERGRGNFPDRFSARQFPNYSSELNVNALLLGDSALYLCASSLVTNSYEQYFGPGTRLTVT.